Below are 18 T cell receptor beta chains sequenced from a single sample in a study of blood T cell repertoires in COVID-19. Clones were read by immunoSEQ multiplex PCR, and TCRdb kept only the in-frame ones, dropping some. The sample comprises approximately 36,000 clones, nearly 90% of which are singletons, and 20% to 30% rests with the top ten. Sequences were obtained from peripheral blood. Receptors originate from a man aged 60 to 75 with active or convalescent COVID-19.

This chain links TRBV20-1 with TRBJ1-6; TRBD1 matches 8 bases. This CDR3 region has 13 residues. Germline assignment: CDR1 DFQATT and CDR2 SNEGSKA (reference sequence). V shed 3 bases and J 10 bases; nucleotides not matched to a gene: 5. The CDR3 region is CSASEDRASPLHF. Here the CDR3 DNA reads TGCAGTGCTAGTGAGGACAGGGCATCACCCCTCCACTTT.

The CDR3 DNA is TGTGCCAGCAGTGAACTAGGAGAGACCCAGTACTTC. Translated: CASSELGETQYF. This chain connects TRBV6-1 to TRBJ2-5; no clear D. Germline V lookup: CDR1 MNHNS, CDR2 SASEGT. V lost 2 bases and J lost 4, with 5 bases in between. This CDR3 region has 12 residues.

The V and J genes are TRBV24-1 and TRBJ1-2; 8 bases map to TRBD1. The CDR3 is 16 residues long. CDR1 is KGHDR, CDR2 SFDVKD, per germline. Germline trimming cut 3 bases from V and 8 bases from J; bases unmatched to any gene: 13. CDR3 sequence reads: CATSDHNDRGGQGYTF. The CDR3 region has the DNA TGTGCCACCAGTGATCATAATGACAGGGGAGGACAAGGCTACACCTTC.

The chain uses TRBV4-3 and TRBJ2-7; 10 bases are shared with TRBD2. The V gene's germline CDR1 is LGHNA and CDR2 YSLEER. This CDR3 spans 15 amino acids. J was trimmed by 2 bases and V by 5 bases; bases with no gene match: 6. CDR3 residues: CASSATSGNAYEQYF. As DNA, the CDR3 is TGCGCCAGCAGCGCCACTAGCGGGAACGCCTACGAGCAGTACTTC.

The chain employs TRBV30 and TRBJ1-5, with D tentatively TRBD1 (5 bases). Germline V gene sequence: CDR1 GTSNPN, CDR2 SVGIG (reference sequence). Trimming shortened V by 2 bases and J by 6 bases, and 11 bases separated the two germline ends. This CDR3 region has 13 residues. The CDR3 DNA follows: TGTGCCTGGAGTCCAGGGAACGGTCAGCCCCAGCATTTT. This encodes CAWSPGNGQPQHF.

This chain uses TRBV6-2 or TRBV6-3 with TRBJ1-5; unclear D gene. Trimming removed 0 bases at V and 2 bases at J, with 8 bases between. CDR3 length: 15 residues. Germline V gives CDR1 MNHEY, CDR2 SVGEGT. Here the CDR3 reads CASSYSFGGNQPQHF. The CDR3 DNA is TGTGCCAGCAGTTACTCGTTTGGAGGCAATCAGCCCCAGCATTTT.

J is TRBJ2-7 and V is TRBV2; a possible D gene is TRBD2 (5 bases). V was clipped by 4 bases and J by 5 bases, with 6 bases between them. Germline CDR1 SNHLY, CDR2 FYNNEI. This CDR3 comprises 11 residues. DNA of the CDR3: TGTGCCAGCAGTGGACTACACGAGCAGTACTTC. This sequence encodes CASSGLHEQYF.

The rearrangement links TRBV11-3 to TRBJ2-1; maybe TRBD2 (6 bases). Germline V gives CDR1 SGHNT, CDR2 YENEEA. The CDR3 totals 15 residues. V was trimmed by 0 bases and J by 1 base, leaving 7 bases between them. In DNA form, the CDR3 reads TGTGCCAGCAGCTTAGAACTAGCATCCTACAATGAGCAGTTCTTC. It translates to CASSLELASYNEQFF.

V is TRBV27 and J is TRBJ2-7, with TRBD1 matching 8 bases. Germline V gene sequence: CDR1 MNHEY, CDR2 SMNVEV (reference sequence). Trimming at V came to 6 bases and at J to 0 bases, leaving 1 base not matched to a gene. The CDR3 sequence is 13 residues long. In DNA, the CDR3 is TGTGCCAGCAGGACAGGGGCCTCCTACGAGCAGTACTTC. This encodes CASRTGASYEQYF.

This chain uses TRBV7-6 with TRBJ2-2, with 9 bases lining up with TRBD2. CDR1 and CDR2 (germline): SGHVS, FNYEAQ. CDR3 length: 17 residues. V dropped 5 bases and J dropped 7; count of bases not matched to a gene: 14. The CDR3 DNA is TGTGCCAGCAGCCTAGTGTCGCTAGCGGGAACGGGCGGGGAGCTGTTTTTT. Translation gives CASSLVSLAGTGGELFF.

J is TRBJ2-1 and V is TRBV27; TRBD2 agrees at 11 bases. Trimming removed 0 bases from V and 10 bases from J; junction bases left unmatched: 8. The germline V gene has CDR1 MNHEY and CDR2 SMNVEV (reference sequence). CDR3 size: 16 residues. CDR3 coding DNA: TGTGCCAGCAGTTTATCCTTACTAGCGGGAGACGGGGAGCAGTTCTTC. Translating gives CASSLSLLAGDGEQFF.

This clone was seen only a few times. The gene calls are TRBV11-3 and TRBJ2-3; D is unresolved. The CDR3 is 14 amino acids. Germline V gene sequence: CDR1 SGHNT, CDR2 YENEEA. V was cut by 1 base and J by 0 bases, with 5 bases left in between. CDR3 residues: CASSLARSTDTQYF. Here the CDR3 DNA reads TGTGCCAGCAGCTTAGCCAGGAGCACAGATACGCAGTATTTT.

The gene calls are TRBV30 and TRBJ1-4; 9 positions match TRBD1. V lost 1 base to trimming and J lost 7 bases; unmatched junction nucleotides: 7. The CDR3 length is 15 residues. The germline gives CDR1 GTSNPN, CDR2 SVGIG (reference sequence). The CDR3 DNA sequence: TGTGCCTGGAGTGGGGGCGACAGGGGGACTGAAAAACTGTTTTTT. This gives the protein CAWSGGDRGTEKLFF.

The chain employs TRBV7-9 and TRBJ2-7, with a weak D call TRBD2 (5 bases). The CDR3 consists of 19 residues. V was trimmed by 4 bases and J by 0 bases, leaving 25 bases between them. Germline CDR1 is SEHNR and CDR2 is FQNEAQ (reference sequence). In DNA, the CDR3 is TGTGCCAGCAGCTCGTGGCCCGGATACCAGACTACAAGCTCCTACGAGCAGTACTTC. Its protein is CASSSWPGYQTTSSYEQYF.

The chain couples TRBV7-2 to TRBJ2-1, with D unclear. This CDR3 is built from 12 residues. Germline V gene sequence: CDR1 SGHTA, CDR2 FQGNSA. V was trimmed by 5 bases and J by 8 bases, leaving 10 bases between them. DNA of the CDR3: TGTGCCAGCAGCCTCCTAGACGATGAGCAGTTCTTC. Protein sequence: CASSLLDDEQFF.

J is TRBJ2-3 and V is TRBV7-9, with TRBD1 as a possible D gene (6 bases). There are 16 residues in the CDR3. V was pared by 0 bases and J by 5 bases, with 15 bases between. Germline-derived CDR1 and CDR2 are SEHNR and FQNEAQ (reference sequence). DNA for the CDR3: TGTGCCAGCAGCTTAGCCTATACAGGGAATCAAGATACGCAGTATTTT. Translation gives CASSLAYTGNQDTQYF.

This rearrangement joins TRBV7-2 to TRBJ2-5; 7 bases agree with TRBD2. From germline, CDR1 is SGHTA and CDR2 FQGNSA. V lost 7 bases to trimming and J lost 3 bases; unmatched junction nucleotides: 11. The CDR3 extends over 15 amino acids. The CDR3 here is CASIARSGVEETQYF. The CDR3 bases are TGTGCCAGCATCGCAAGAAGCGGGGTGGAAGAGACCCAGTACTTC.

This chain uses TRBV9 with TRBJ1-1; 7 bases line up with TRBD1. The CDR3 is 14 residues long. Germline-derived CDR1 and CDR2 are SGDLS and YYNGEE. V shed 2 bases and J 11 bases; nucleotides not matched to a gene: 12. The chain's CDR3 is CASSVGPLQGSAFF. The CDR3, as DNA: TGTGCCAGCAGCGTGGGCCCGTTACAGGGGTCGGCTTTCTTT.